The 3 T cell receptor beta chains given below trace back to one sample, sequenced in a study of shared clonotypes between healthy human individuals. Naive-designated CD8 cells lacked CD45RO, were positively enriched for CCR7, and omitted terminally differentiated effector memory CD45RA+ cells. Sequencing was performed with immunoSEQ multiplex PCR; in TCRdb, only in-frame clones are kept and a portion is missing. The profile shows 650,000 to 800,000 clones, about 91% of them singletons. Specimen: naive CD8+ T cells sorted from blood. Every receptor here comes from a man aged 25-45 years in good health.

Concerning this clone itself: Other DNA sequences in the sample encode the same CDR3. The chain recombines TRBV14 with TRBJ2-7; D remains ambiguous. Germline V gene lookup returns CDR1 SGHDN and CDR2 FVKESK. The CDR3 spans 11 residues. V gave up 2 bases and J gave up 4 bases, with 3 bases separating them. The CDR3 sequence is CASSQSYEQYF. The CDR3 bases are TGTGCCAGCAGCCAATCTTACGAGCAGTACTTC.

CDR3 bases: TGTGCCACCAGCAGAACGCGGACCGCTGGAAACACCATATATTTT. It specifies CATSRTRTAGNTIYF. V is TRBV15 and J is TRBJ1-3; no firm D call. The CDR3 covers 15 residues. Germline V CDR1 and CDR2: LNHNV, YYDKDF (reference sequence). Trimming took 2 bases from V and 2 from J, leaving 10 bases between them.

This rearrangement joins TRBV5-4 to TRBJ2-3; 7 bases agree with TRBD2. Germline trimming cut 0 bases from V and 6 bases from J; bases unmatched to any gene: 4. The V gene's germline CDR1 is SGHNT and CDR2 YYREEE (reference sequence). This CDR3 spans 14 amino acids. The CDR3 nucleotides are TGTGCCAGCAGCTTGGAGATGGGAGGGGATACGCAGTATTTT. This gives the protein CASSLEMGGDTQYF.